This T cell receptor (beta chain) was recovered during a study of T cells in Graves' hyperthyroidism and ophthalmopathy. Researchers amplified the TCR beta CDR3 regions from RNA transcripts. In the first-round RT-PCR of the TCR CDR3, the HTBI primer set was used. In TCRdb, the multiplex PCR reads were re-called with MiXCR into one record per CDR3 protein. The sample lists nearly 750,000 distinct CDR3 sequences, roughly a third seen once, with less than 40% in the top ten. The length of the CDR3 is 14 residues. V lost 10 bases, J lost 5 bases, and 20 bases lay in between. CDR1 WSHSY and CDR2 SAAADI come from the germline V gene.

This TCR came from a woman in her 40s with Graves' hyperthyroidism. The material sequenced was blood. This chain uses TRBV10-2 with TRBJ1-1, with D maybe TRBD1 (6 bases). The chain's CDR3 is CAIGPDRSGTEAFF. The CDR3 region has the DNA TGCGCCATCGGTCCTGACAGGAGTGGTACTGAAGCTTTCTTT.